The rows below give T cell receptor beta chains drawn from one sample of a study of blood T cell repertoires in COVID-19. Method: immunoSEQ multiplex PCR; TCRdb's copy keeps in-frame clones and lacks some. The repertoire holds over 100,000 clones, with about 91% as singletons. The sequenced material came from peripheral blood. The receptors were gathered from a human donor in a cohort sampled during active COVID-19. CDR3s include the opening cysteine and the closing phenylalanine or tryptophan. Fields, in order: V gene, clone size, CDR3 length, D gene, J gene, CDR3 DNA, CDR3 protein. D genes are given only for firm matches. Not every row has a clone size; where given, it reads once, few, many or a size class.

TRBV5-8,NA,15,NA,TRBJ2-1,TGTGCCAGCAGCTTGAATCAGGTTTTAGTGGATGAGCAGTTCTTC,CASSLNQVLVDEQFF
TRBV30,NA,12,NA,TRBJ2-1,TGTGCCTGGAGTGTACGCAGCGTTGAGCAGTTCTTC,CAWSVRSVEQFF
TRBV19,once,14,NA,TRBJ2-7,TGTGCCAGTAGTCCAAGGACAGCTGAGGCCGAGCAGTACTTC,CASSPRTAEAEQYF
TRBV5-1,NA,16,TRBD2,TRBJ2-3,TGCGCCAGCAGCTTACCGGGACTAGCGGGGGGAGATACGCAGTATTTT,CASSLPGLAGGDTQYF
TRBV27,NA,17,TRBD2,TRBJ2-3,TGTGCCAGCAGTAAACTCGCGGGACTAGCGGACACAGATACGCAGTATTTT,CASSKLAGLADTDTQYF
TRBV2,NA,15,NA,TRBJ1-4,TGTGCCAGCTTTCCCCTCCAGTCGACTAATGAAAAACTGTTTTTT,CASFPLQSTNEKLFF
TRBV9,NA,16,TRBD2,TRBJ2-1,TGTGCCAGCAGCGGAGGACTAGCGGGATTATACAATGAGCAGTTCTTC,CASSGGLAGLYNEQFF
TRBV4-3,NA,15,TRBD1,TRBJ1-3,TGCGCCAGCAGCCACGGGACAGGGGGAGGAAACACCATATATTTT,CASSHGTGGGNTIYF
TRBV6-5,NA,13,NA,TRBJ1-2,TGTGCCAGCAAAGGGAGGGATAACTATGGCTACACCTTC,CASKGRDNYGYTF
TRBV6-2/TRBV6-3,NA,15,TRBD2,TRBJ2-1,TGTGCCAGCAGTGGGGGACTAGCCGCCTACAATGAGCAGTTCTTC,CASSGGLAAYNEQFF
TRBV13,NA,14,NA,TRBJ1-1,TGTGCCAGCAGCTACCAGACAATTGTCCCTGAAGCTTTCTTT,CASSYQTIVPEAFF
TRBV21-1,NA,16,NA,TRBJ2-1,TGTGCCAGCAGCAAAGAGTCGCGGGAGGTCTACAATGAGCAGTTCTTC,CASSKESREVYNEQFF
TRBV2,NA,17,TRBD1,TRBJ2-6,TGTGCCAGTCGAACAGGGGCGCGGAGTGCCGGGGCCAACGTCCTGACTTTC,CASRTGARSAGANVLTF
TRBV30,once,11,TRBD1,TRBJ2-7,TGTGCCTGGAAAGGGGGCCGGGAGCAGTACTTC,CAWKGGREQYF
TRBV7-9,NA,15,NA,TRBJ2-5,TGTGCCAGCCCCCCCGCGGGGACGACCCAAGAGACCCAGTACTTC,CASPPAGTTQETQYF
TRBV4-1,NA,14,NA,TRBJ2-3,TGCGCCAGCAGCCAAGATCAGAACACAGATACGCAGTATTTT,CASSQDQNTDTQYF
TRBV18,NA,17,TRBD2,TRBJ2-3,TGTGCCAGCTCGTACTTTCGGGAGGGCCTAAACACAGATACGCAGTATTTT,CASSYFREGLNTDTQYF
TRBV7-9,NA,12,TRBD2,TRBJ2-7,TGTGCCAGCAGCCGCGGACGGGAGGTACAGTACTTC,CASSRGREVQYF
TRBV6-5,NA,14,TRBD1,TRBJ1-5,TGTGCCAGCAGTTACCGGACAGGGCATCAGCCCCAGCATTTT,CASSYRTGHQPQHF
TRBV9,NA,16,TRBD2,TRBJ2-2,TGTGCCAGCAGCGCCCCGTCGGGGGGGAACACCGGGGAGCTGTTTTTT,CASSAPSGGNTGELFF